One sample yielded the 20 T cell receptor beta chains listed below, sequenced in a study of blood T cell repertoires in COVID-19. The method was immunoSEQ multiplex PCR; TCRdb's version includes in-frame clones alone and lacks a portion of them. The sample has approximately 100,000 clones, roughly 83% seen once. Sequenced sample: peripheral blood. The receptors stem from a human donor in a cohort sampled during active COVID-19.

CDR3 in DNA: TGTGCCAGCAGCCAGTATTCTAGCGGAGCCAACAATGAGCAGTTCTTC. This encodes CASSQYSSGANNEQFF. The chain uses TRBV4-2 and TRBJ2-1; TRBD2 aligns across 7 bases. The V gene end was trimmed by 3 bases and the J gene end by 5 bases; junction bases not matched to a gene: 10. This CDR3 region has 16 residues. In germline, CDR1 is LGHNA, CDR2 YNFKEQ.

The CDR3 spells CASSQRRWGLQETQYF. For the CDR3, the DNA is TGTGCCAGCAGCCAAAGAAGGTGGGGACTACAAGAGACCCAGTACTTC. The rearrangement joins TRBV14 to TRBJ2-5; 7 bases match TRBD2. Germline V CDR1 and CDR2: SGHDN, FVKESK. V trimming: 2 bases; J trimming: 2 bases; junction bases outside the gene matches: 8. CDR3 length: 16 residues.

The chain uses TRBV19 and TRBJ2-7; 9 bases are a match to TRBD2. CDR1 LNHDA and CDR2 SQIVND come from the germline V gene (reference sequence). The CDR3 extends over 14 amino acids. V lost 5 bases to trimming and J lost 4 bases; unmatched junction nucleotides: 6. CDR3 in amino acids: CASSRREGGYEQYF. The CDR3 DNA is TGTGCCAGTAGTCGGCGGGAGGGTGGTTACGAGCAGTACTTC.

This chain connects TRBV5-1 to TRBJ2-3; no clear D. The CDR3 is 16 residues long. The V end lost 0 bases, the J end lost 0 bases, and 11 bases lay between the germline ends. The germline V gene encodes CDR1 SGHRS and CDR2 YFSETQ. CDR3 residues: CASSLGVFGSTDTQYF. CDR3 bases: TGCGCCAGCAGCTTGGGTGTCTTCGGGAGCACAGATACGCAGTATTTT.

The chain carries TRBV7-2 and TRBJ1-1; D is uncertain. Trimming cost V 6 bases and J 6 bases, with 11 bases left between them. CDR1 and CDR2 (germline): SGHTA, FQGNSA. The CDR3 runs to 12 residues. Here the CDR3 DNA reads TGTGCCAGCAGTCGTACATCCGCTGAAGCTTTCTTT. Its translation: CASSRTSAEAFF.

The chain couples TRBV29-1 to TRBJ1-1; no clear D. The V end was cut by 4 bases, the J end by 6 bases, with 9 bases between. This CDR3 region has 11 residues. Germline-derived CDR1 and CDR2 are SQVTM and ANQGSEA. CDR3 residues: CSVVVGAEAFF. CDR3 in DNA: TGCAGCGTTGTGGTGGGAGCTGAAGCTTTCTTT.

The CDR3 reads CASSPGWSNYGYTF. CDR3 nucleotides: TGTGCCAGCAGCCCCGGTTGGTCCAACTATGGCTACACCTTC. The chain employs TRBV5-4 and TRBJ1-2; no clear D. The V and J ends lost 4 bases and 2 bases respectively, with 12 bases between them. Germline V gives CDR1 SGHNT, CDR2 YYREEE (reference sequence). The CDR3 covers 14 residues. The full variable domain, completed using reference TRBV5-4 and TRBJ1-2, is ETGVTQSPTHLIKTRGQQVTLRCSSQSGHNTVSWYQQALGQGPQFIFQYYREEENGRGNFPPRFSGLQFPNYSSELNVNALELDDSALYLCASSPGWSNYGYTFGSGTRLTVV.

A single count supports this clone. V gene TRBV30 combines with J gene TRBJ2-1, with 8 bases identical to TRBD2. With V trimmed by 4 bases and J by 0 bases, 8 bases remained unmatched. There are 16 residues in the CDR3. Germline lookup yields CDR1 GTSNPN and CDR2 SVGIG (reference sequence). DNA of the CDR3: TGTGCCTGGACCTCGGGGAGCGGGAGCTCCTACAATGAGCAGTTCTTC. Translated: CAWTSGSGSSYNEQFF.

This clone was counted once. The chain has TRBV7-2 and TRBJ2-5; D perhaps matches TRBD1 (5 bases). The germline V and J ends were trimmed by 3 bases and 1 base, with 12 bases remaining between them. This CDR3 region has 15 residues. Per the germline V gene, CDR1 is SGHTA and CDR2 is FQGNSA. Here the CDR3 reads CASSFVPGPQETQYF. As DNA, the CDR3 is TGTGCCAGCAGCTTCGTGCCAGGGCCCCAAGAGACCCAGTACTTC.

V and J are TRBV7-7 and TRBJ2-5; 7 nucleotides line up with TRBD1. Looked up from germline, CDR1 is SSHAT and CDR2 is FNYEAQ (reference sequence). Trimming at V came to 4 bases and at J to 7 bases, leaving 6 bases not matched to a gene. There are 13 residues in the CDR3. The CDR3: CASSSEDRRTQYF. Written as DNA, the CDR3 is TGTGCCAGCAGCTCAGAGGACAGGCGGACCCAGTACTTC.

The V and J genes are TRBV11-2 and TRBJ1-2; 7 nucleotides match TRBD1. The CDR3 is 14 residues long. Germline CDR1 SGHAT, CDR2 FQNNGV. V gave up 5 bases and J gave up 3 bases; unmatched junction bases: 6. The CDR3 DNA reads as TGTGCCAGCAGCCGTGACAGGGCGGACTATGGCTACACCTTC. Protein sequence: CASSRDRADYGYTF.

The chain couples TRBV7-8 to TRBJ2-5; TRBD2 matches at 12 bases. Germline lookup yields CDR1 SGHVS and CDR2 FQNEAQ. The CDR3 runs 17 residues. Trimming removed 2 bases from V and 4 bases from J; junction bases left unmatched: 8. The chain's CDR3 is CASSLSTSGGFRETQYF. CDR3 sequence (DNA): TGTGCCAGCAGCTTATCGACTAGCGGGGGATTCAGAGAGACCCAGTACTTC.

This clone was seen just once. This chain connects TRBV19 to TRBJ1-5; D gene uncertain. V lost 3 bases to trimming and J lost 6 bases, with 12 bases between them. The CDR3 runs to 14 residues. Germline CDR1 reads LNHDA; CDR2 reads SQIVND (reference sequence). For the CDR3, the DNA is TGTGCCAGTAGTATGGAGCCAGCCGGTCAGCCCCAGCATTTT. Encoded protein: CASSMEPAGQPQHF. Looking up the rest from reference TRBV19 and TRBJ1-5 gives the full variable domain: DGGITQSPKYLFRKEGQNVTLSCEQNLNHDAMYWYRQDPGQGLRLIYYSQIVNDFQKGDIAEGYSVSREKKESFPLTVTSAQKNPTAFYLCASSMEPAGQPQHFGDGTRLSIL.

The V call is TRBV5-1, the J call TRBJ1-1; perhaps TRBD1 as D (5 bases). Germline lookup yields CDR1 SGHRS and CDR2 YFSETQ. V lost 0 bases, J lost 2 bases, and 14 bases lay in between. The CDR3 has 16 residues. The CDR3 region has the DNA TGCGCCAGCAGCTTGGGGCAGGGTCAACTTAACACTGAAGCTTTCTTT. Translation gives CASSLGQGQLNTEAFF.

CDR3 region: CASSVGQGAYEQYF. The CDR3 coding sequence is TGTGCCAGCAGCGTAGGTCAGGGTGCCTACGAGCAGTACTTC. The rearrangement links TRBV9 to TRBJ2-7; D may be TRBD1 (5 bases). Trimming pared 0 bases from V and 2 bases from J, leaving 9 bases between. From germline, CDR1 is SGDLS and CDR2 YYNGEE. The CDR3 extends over 14 amino acids.

This clone was seen only once. The rearrangement joins TRBV28 to TRBJ2-5, with a possible D match to TRBD1 (6 bases). The CDR3 sequence is 15 residues long. Germline-derived CDR1 and CDR2 are MDHEN and SYDVKM. V shed 5 bases and J shed 5 bases, with 18 bases lying between them. In nucleotides, the CDR3 is TGTGCCAGCAGTCCCCCCAGGGGAATCAGGGAGACCCAGTACTTC. It codes for CASSPPRGIRETQYF.

The chain uses TRBV5-1 and TRBJ1-1; tentatively, D is TRBD1 (6 bases). Germline CDR1 and CDR2: SGHRS and YFSETQ. Trimming stripped 5 bases from V and 0 bases from J, with 14 bases between. The CDR3 has 15 amino acids. Here the CDR3 reads CASSTTGTLNTEAFF. CDR3 in DNA: TGCGCCAGCAGTACAACCGGGACATTGAACACTGAAGCTTTCTTT.

This rearrangement joins TRBV18 to TRBJ1-3, with D hard to call. The germline V gene has CDR1 KGHSH and CDR2 LQKENI. The ends were cut back, 3 bases at V and 0 bases at J, with 9 bases in the middle. The CDR3 totals 15 residues. This CDR3 reads CASSPQESSGNTIYF. The CDR3, as DNA: TGTGCCAGCTCACCCCAGGAAAGCTCTGGAAACACCATATATTTT. The entire variable domain, with the rest obtained from reference TRBV18 and TRBJ1-3, is as follows: NAGVMQNPRHLVRRRGQEARLRCSPMKGHSHVYWYRQLPEEGLKFMVYLQKENIIDESGMPKERFSAEFPKEGPSILRIQQVVRGDSAAYFCASSPQESSGNTIYFGEGSWLTVV.

The rearrangement links TRBV18 to TRBJ2-5, with D possibly matching TRBD2 (5 bases). The CDR3 has 13 amino acids. Trimming took 0 bases from V and 5 from J, leaving 7 bases between them. The germline V gene encodes CDR1 KGHSH and CDR2 LQKENI. CDR3 residues: CASSPPRGETQYF. The CDR3 DNA follows: TGTGCCAGCTCACCACCTAGAGGGGAGACCCAGTACTTC.

This chain uses TRBV18 with TRBJ2-1; 10 nucleotides line up with TRBD2. Germline CDR1 KGHSH, CDR2 LQKENI. CDR3 length equals 16 residues. Losses at the gene ends were 0 bases for V and 6 bases for J; bases not matched to a gene: 5. The CDR3 DNA sequence: TGTGCCAGCTCACCACCTCTAGCGGGAGTACCCAATGAGCAGTTCTTC. This codes for CASSPPLAGVPNEQFF.